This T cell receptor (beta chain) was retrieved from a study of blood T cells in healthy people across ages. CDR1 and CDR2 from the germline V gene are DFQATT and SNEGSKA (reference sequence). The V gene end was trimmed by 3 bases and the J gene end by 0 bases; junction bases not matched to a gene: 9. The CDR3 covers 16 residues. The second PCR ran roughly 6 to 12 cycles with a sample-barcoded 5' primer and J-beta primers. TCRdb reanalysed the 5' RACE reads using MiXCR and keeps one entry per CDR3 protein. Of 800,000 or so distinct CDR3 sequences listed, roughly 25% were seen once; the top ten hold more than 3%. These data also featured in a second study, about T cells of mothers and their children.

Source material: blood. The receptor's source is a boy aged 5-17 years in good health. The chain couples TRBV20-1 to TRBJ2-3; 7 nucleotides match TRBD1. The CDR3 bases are TGCAGTGCTAGCGCAGGGGGACGTCCTAGCACAGATACGCAGTATTTT. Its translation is CSASAGGRPSTDTQYF.